This T cell receptor beta chain stems from a study of beta chain features in type 1 diabetes. Notes on the study in general: Individuals with type 1 diabetes displayed fewer insertions and more deletions at VDJ junctions. Possibly, sequencing cDNA over-represented cells that had high TCR expression levels. TCRB CDR3s from Type 1 diabetes patients were moderately but significantly shorter in all four CD4+ subsets.

This clone came up a few times. Its antigen remains unknown. Other DNA sequences in this specimen translate into the identical CDR3. The entirety of the isolated RNA underwent reverse transcription, so expressed TCRB transcripts were sequenced. Profiled with immunoSEQ multiplex PCR; TCRdb holds only in-frame clones, not every one. The sample consists of approximately 26,000 clones, about two thirds of them appearing once. Germline V gene data show CDR1 as SNHLY and CDR2 as FYNNEI. Trimming left V 8 bases short and J 10 bases short, with 12 bases between. The CDR3 is 12 amino acids. The sequenced sample consisted of Tregs from blood. The chain couples TRBV2 to TRBJ1-6; possible D gene TRBD1, 5 bases. This TCR was sampled from a woman aged 25 to 45 with type 1 diabetes. This CDR3 is CASGRVGSPLHF. The CDR3 DNA reads TGTGCCAGCGGCAGGGTGGGATCACCCCTCCACTTT. The complete variable domain, with remaining parts taken from reference TRBV2 and TRBJ1-6, reads EPEVTQTPSHQVTQMGQEVILRCVPISNHLYFYWYRQILGQKVEFLVSFYNNEISEKSEIFDDQFSVERPDGSNFTLKIRSTKLEDSAMYFCASGRVGSPLHFGNGTRLTVT.